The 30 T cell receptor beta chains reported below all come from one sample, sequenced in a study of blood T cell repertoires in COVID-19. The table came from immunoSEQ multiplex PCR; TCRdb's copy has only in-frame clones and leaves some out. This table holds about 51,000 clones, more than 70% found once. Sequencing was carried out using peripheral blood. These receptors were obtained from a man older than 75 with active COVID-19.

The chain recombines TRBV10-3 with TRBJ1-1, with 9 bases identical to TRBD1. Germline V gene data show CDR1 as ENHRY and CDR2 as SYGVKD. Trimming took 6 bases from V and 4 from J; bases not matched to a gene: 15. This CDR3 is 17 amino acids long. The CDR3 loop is CAIRGQSGTGISTEAFF. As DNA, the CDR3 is TGTGCCATCAGGGGCCAATCCGGGACAGGGATATCCACTGAAGCTTTCTTT.

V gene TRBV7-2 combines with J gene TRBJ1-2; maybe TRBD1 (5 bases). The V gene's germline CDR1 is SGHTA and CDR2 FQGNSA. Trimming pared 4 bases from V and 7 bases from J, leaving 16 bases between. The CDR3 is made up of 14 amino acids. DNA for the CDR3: TGTGCCAGCAGCTCGACCGGGACTGTTGGTGGCTACACCTTC. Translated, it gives CASSSTGTVGGYTF.

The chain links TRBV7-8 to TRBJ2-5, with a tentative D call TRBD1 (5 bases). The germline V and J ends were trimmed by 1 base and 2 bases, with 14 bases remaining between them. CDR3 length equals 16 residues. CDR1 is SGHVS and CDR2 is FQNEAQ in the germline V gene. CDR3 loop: CASSLVLGQAQETQYF. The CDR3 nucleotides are TGTGCCAGCAGCTTAGTGCTGGGGCAGGCGCAAGAGACCCAGTACTTC.

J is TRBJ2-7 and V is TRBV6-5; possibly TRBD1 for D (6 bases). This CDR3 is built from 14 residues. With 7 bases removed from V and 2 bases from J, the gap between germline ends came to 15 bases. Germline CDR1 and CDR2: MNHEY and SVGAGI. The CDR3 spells CASIGTPGAYEQYF. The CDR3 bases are TGTGCCAGCATAGGGACACCAGGCGCCTACGAGCAGTACTTC.

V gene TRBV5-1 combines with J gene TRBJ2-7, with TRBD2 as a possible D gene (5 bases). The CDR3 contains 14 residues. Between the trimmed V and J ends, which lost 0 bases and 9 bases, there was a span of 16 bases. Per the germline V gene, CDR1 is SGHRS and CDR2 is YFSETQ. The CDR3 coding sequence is TGCGCCAGCAGCTTGGACGAAGGACTGGCCCGGCAGTACTTC. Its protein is CASSLDEGLARQYF.

Here the CDR3 reads CASSQERTSGLSTDTQYF. CDR3 DNA sequence: TGCGCCAGCAGCCAAGAGAGGACTAGCGGCCTTAGCACAGATACGCAGTATTTT. The chain has TRBV4-3 and TRBJ2-3; the match to TRBD2 covers 10 bases. Germline V lookup: CDR1 LGHNA, CDR2 YSLEER. The V gene end was trimmed by 0 bases and the J gene end by 0 bases; junction bases not matched to a gene: 6. The CDR3 is made up of 18 amino acids.

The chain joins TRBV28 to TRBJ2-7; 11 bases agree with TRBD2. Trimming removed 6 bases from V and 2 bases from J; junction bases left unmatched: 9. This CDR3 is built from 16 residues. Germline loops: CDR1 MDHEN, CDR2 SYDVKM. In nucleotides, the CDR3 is TGTGCCAGCAGCTTAACAGGGACTAGCGGAACCTACGAGCAGTACTTC. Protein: CASSLTGTSGTYEQYF.

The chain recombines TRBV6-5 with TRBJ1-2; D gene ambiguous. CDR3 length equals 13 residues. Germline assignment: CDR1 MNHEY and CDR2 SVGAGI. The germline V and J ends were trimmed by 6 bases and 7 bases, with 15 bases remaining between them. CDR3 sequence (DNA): TGTGCCAGCAGCTCCGGGGTACGGTTTGGCTACACCTTC. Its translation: CASSSGVRFGYTF.

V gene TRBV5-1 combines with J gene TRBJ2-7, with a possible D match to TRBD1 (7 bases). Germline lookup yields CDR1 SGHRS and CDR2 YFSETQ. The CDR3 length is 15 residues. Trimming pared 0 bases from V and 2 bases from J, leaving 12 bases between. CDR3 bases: TGCGCCAGCAGCTTGGCAGACAGGGAGGCCTACGAGCAGTACTTC. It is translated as CASSLADREAYEQYF.

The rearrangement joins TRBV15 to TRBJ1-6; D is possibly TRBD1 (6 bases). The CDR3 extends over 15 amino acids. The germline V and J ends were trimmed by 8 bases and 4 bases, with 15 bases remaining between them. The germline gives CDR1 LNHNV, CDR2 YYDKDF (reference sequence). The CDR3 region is CATAGTPPYNSPLHF. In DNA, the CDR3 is TGTGCCACCGCCGGGACACCGCCTTATAATTCACCCCTCCACTTT.

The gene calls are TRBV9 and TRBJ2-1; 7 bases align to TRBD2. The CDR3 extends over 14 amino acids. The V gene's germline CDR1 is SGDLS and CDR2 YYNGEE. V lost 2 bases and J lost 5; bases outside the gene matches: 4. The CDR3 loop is CASSVAGTNNEQFF. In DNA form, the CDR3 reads TGTGCCAGCAGCGTCGCCGGGACTAACAATGAGCAGTTCTTC.

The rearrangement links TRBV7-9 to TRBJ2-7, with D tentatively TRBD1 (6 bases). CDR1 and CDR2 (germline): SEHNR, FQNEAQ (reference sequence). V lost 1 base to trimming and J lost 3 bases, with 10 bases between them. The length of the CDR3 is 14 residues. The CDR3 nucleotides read TGTGCCAGCAGCTTAGTTACAGGGAACTACGAGCAGTACTTC. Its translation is CASSLVTGNYEQYF.

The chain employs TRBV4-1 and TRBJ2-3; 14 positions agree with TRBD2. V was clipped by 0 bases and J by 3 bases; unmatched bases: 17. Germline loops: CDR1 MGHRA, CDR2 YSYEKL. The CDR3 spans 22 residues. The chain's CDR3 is CASSQDPSGTSGRWMGTDTQYF. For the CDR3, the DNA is TGCGCCAGCAGCCAAGATCCGAGCGGGACTAGCGGGAGATGGATGGGGACAGATACGCAGTATTTT.

The CDR3 region is CASSLSSEDEQYF. The CDR3, as DNA: TGTGCCAGCAGCCTCTCTAGCGAGGACGAGCAGTACTTC. The rearrangement joins TRBV7-9 to TRBJ2-7; D may be TRBD2 (6 bases). The V and J ends lost 5 bases and 5 bases respectively, with 13 bases between them. CDR3 size: 13 residues. Germline CDR1 is SEHNR and CDR2 is FQNEAQ (reference sequence).

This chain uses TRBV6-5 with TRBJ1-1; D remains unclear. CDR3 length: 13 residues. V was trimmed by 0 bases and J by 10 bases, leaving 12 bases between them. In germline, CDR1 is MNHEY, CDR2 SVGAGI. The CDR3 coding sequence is TGTGCCAGCAGTTACTCGAGGGATCTCCCAGCTTTCTTT. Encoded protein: CASSYSRDLPAFF.

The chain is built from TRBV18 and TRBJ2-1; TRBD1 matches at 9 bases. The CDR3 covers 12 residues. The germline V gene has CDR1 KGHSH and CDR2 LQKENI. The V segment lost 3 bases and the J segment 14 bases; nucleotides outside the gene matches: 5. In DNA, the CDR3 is TGTGCCAGCTCACCTACAGGGGGCGCGGAGTTCTTC. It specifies CASSPTGGAEFF.

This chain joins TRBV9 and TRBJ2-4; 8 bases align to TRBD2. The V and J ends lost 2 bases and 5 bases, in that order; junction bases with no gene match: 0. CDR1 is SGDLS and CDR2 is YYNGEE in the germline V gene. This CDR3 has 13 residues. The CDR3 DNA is TGTGCCAGCAGCGTGCGGGAGGAAAACATTCAGTACTTC. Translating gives CASSVREENIQYF.

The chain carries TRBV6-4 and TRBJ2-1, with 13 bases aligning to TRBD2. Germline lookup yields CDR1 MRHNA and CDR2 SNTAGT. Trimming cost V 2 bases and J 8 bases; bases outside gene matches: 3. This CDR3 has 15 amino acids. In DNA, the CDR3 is TGTGCCAGCAGTGACGAAGGACTAGCGGGAGATGAGCAGTTCTTC. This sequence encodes CASSDEGLAGDEQFF.

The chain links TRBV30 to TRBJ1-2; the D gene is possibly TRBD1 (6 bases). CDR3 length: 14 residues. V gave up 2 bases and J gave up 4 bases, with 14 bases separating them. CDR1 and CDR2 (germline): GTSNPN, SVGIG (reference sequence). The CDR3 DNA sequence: TGTGCCTGGAGTACTTGGGACACCCTCTATGGCTACACCTTC. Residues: CAWSTWDTLYGYTF.

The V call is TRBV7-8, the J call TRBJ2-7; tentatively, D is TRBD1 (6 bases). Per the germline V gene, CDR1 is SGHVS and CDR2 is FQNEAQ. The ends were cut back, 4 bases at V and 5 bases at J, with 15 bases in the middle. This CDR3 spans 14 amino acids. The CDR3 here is CASSSGQGYHEQYF. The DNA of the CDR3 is TGTGCCAGCAGCTCAGGGCAGGGGTACCACGAGCAGTACTTC.

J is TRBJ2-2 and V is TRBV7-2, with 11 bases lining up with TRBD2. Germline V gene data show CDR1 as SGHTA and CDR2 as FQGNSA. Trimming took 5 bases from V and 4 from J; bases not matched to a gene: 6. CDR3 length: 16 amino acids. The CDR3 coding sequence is TGTGCCAGCAGCCTACTAGCGGGAGCCGTCACCGGGGAGCTGTTTTTT. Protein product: CASSLLAGAVTGELFF. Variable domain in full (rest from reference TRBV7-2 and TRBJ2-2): GAGVSQSPSNKVTEKGKDVELRCDPISGHTALYWYRQSLGQGLEFLIYFQGNSAPDKSGLPSDRFSAERTGGSVSTLTIQRTQQEDSAVYLCASSLLAGAVTGELFFGEGSRLTVL.

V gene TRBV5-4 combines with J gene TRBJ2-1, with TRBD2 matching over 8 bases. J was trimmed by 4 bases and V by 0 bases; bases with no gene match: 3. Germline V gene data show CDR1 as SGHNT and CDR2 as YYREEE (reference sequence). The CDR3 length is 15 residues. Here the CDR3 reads CASSLELAEYNEQFF. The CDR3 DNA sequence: TGTGCCAGCAGCTTGGAACTAGCGGAGTACAATGAGCAGTTCTTC.

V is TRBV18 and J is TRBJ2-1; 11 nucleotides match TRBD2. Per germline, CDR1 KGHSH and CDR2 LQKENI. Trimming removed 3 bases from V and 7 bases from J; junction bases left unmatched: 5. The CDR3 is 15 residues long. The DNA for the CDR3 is TGTGCCAGCTCACCTGGGACTAGCGGTCTAAATGAGCAGTTCTTC. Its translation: CASSPGTSGLNEQFF.

The CDR3 here is CASSLRSTQYF. The CDR3 DNA is TGTGCCAGCAGTTTAAGGAGTACGCAGTATTTT. This chain connects TRBV12-3 or TRBV12-4 to TRBJ2-3; D uncertain. The CDR3 has 11 amino acids. The V end was cut by 2 bases, the J end by 8 bases, with 5 bases between.

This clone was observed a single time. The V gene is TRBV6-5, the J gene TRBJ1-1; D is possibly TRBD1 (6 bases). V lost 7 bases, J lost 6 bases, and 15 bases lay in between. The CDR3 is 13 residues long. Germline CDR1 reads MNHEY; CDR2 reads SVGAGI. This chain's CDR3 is CASIKQGRAEAFF. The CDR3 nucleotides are TGTGCCAGCATTAAACAGGGTCGGGCTGAAGCTTTCTTT.

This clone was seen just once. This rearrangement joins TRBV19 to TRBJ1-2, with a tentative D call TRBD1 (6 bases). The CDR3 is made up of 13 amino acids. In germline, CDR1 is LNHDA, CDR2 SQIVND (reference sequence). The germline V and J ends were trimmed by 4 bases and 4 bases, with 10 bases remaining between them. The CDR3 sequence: CASSTGGGYGYTF. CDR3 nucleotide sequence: TGTGCCAGTAGTACGGGGGGCGGCTATGGCTACACCTTC.

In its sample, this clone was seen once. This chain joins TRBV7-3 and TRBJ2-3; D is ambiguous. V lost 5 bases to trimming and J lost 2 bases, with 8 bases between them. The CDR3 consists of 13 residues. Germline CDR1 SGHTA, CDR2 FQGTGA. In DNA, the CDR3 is TGTGCCAGCAGCACTTACCTCACAGATACGCAGTATTTT. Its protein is CASSTYLTDTQYF.

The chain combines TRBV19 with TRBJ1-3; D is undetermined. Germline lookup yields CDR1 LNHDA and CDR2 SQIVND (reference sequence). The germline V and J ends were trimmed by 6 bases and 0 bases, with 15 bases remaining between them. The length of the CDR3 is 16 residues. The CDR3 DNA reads TGTGCCAGTAGCCCCAATTATCGGGGCTCTGGAAACACCATATATTTT. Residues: CASSPNYRGSGNTIYF.

The CDR3 region has the DNA TGTGCCATCAGTAAAGGGGACATGGCTGGAAACACCATATATTTT. Translated, it gives CAISKGDMAGNTIYF. The V and J genes are TRBV10-3 and TRBJ1-3, with a tentative D call TRBD1 (6 bases). With 5 bases removed from V and 2 bases from J, the gap between germline ends came to 13 bases. This CDR3 contains 15 residues. CDR1 is ENHRY and CDR2 is SYGVKD in the germline V gene.

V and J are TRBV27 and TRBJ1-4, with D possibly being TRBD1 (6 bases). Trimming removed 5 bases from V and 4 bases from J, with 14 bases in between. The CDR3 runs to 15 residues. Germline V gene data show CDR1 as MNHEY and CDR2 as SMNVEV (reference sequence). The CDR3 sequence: CASSSLARGNEKLFF. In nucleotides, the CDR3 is TGTGCCAGCAGTAGTTTGGCCAGGGGTAATGAAAAACTGTTTTTT.